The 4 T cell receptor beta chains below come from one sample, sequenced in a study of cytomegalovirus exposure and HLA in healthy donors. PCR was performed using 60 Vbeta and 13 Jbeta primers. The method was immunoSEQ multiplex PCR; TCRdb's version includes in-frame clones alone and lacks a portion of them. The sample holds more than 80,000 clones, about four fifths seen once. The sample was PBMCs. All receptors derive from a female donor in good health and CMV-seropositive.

The CDR3 coding sequence is TGTGCCAGCAGTTTATTTGGGACTAGCGGGAGGCTCTACAATGAGCAGTTCTTC. It translates to CASSLFGTSGRLYNEQFF. The chain employs TRBV27 and TRBJ2-1; 15 positions match TRBD2. CDR1 and CDR2 (germline): MNHEY, SMNVEV (reference sequence). The trim removed 1 base at V and 3 bases at J, leaving 4 bases unmatched. This CDR3 comprises 18 residues.

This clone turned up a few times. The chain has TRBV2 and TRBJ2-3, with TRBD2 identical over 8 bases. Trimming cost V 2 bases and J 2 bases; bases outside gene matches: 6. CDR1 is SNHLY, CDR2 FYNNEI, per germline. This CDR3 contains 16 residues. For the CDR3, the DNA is TGTGCCAGCAGTGAACTCCCAGCGGGGGCCACAGATACGCAGTATTTT. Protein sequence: CASSELPAGATDTQYF. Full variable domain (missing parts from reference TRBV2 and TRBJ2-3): EPEVTQTPSHQVTQMGQEVILRCVPISNHLYFYWYRQILGQKVEFLVSFYNNEISEKSEIFDDQFSVERPDGSNFTLKIRSTKLEDSAMYFCASSELPAGATDTQYFGPGTRLTVL.

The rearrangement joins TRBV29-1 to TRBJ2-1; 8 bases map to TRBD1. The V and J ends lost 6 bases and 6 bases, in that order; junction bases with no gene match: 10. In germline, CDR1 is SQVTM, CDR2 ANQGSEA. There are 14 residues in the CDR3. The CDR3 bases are TGCAGCGTGACTCGACAGGGGAAGGGCAATGAGCAGTTCTTC. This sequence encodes CSVTRQGKGNEQFF.

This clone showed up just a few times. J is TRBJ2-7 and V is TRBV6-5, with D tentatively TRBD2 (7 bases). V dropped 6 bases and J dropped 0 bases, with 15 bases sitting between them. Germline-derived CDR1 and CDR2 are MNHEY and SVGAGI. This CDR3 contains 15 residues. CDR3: CASRRARGASYEQYF. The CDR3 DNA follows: TGTGCCAGCAGACGCGCCCGGGGGGCCTCCTACGAGCAGTACTTC.